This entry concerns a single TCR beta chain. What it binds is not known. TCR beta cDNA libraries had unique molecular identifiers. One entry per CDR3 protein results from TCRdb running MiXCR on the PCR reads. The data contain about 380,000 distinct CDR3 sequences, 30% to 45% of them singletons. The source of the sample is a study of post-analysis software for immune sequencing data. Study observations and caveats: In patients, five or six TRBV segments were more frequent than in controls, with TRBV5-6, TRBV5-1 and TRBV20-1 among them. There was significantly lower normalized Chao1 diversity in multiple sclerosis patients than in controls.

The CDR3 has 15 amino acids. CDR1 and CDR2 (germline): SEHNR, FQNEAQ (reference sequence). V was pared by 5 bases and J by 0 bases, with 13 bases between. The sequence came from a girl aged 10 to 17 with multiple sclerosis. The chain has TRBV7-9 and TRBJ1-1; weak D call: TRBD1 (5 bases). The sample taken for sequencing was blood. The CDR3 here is CASSMRDGMNTEAFF. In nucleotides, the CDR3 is TGTGCCAGCAGCATGAGGGACGGGATGAACACTGAAGCTTTCTTT.